This T cell receptor beta chain came from a study of cytomegalovirus exposure and HLA in healthy donors. Deletions cut 6 bases from V and 2 bases from J, with 16 bases between. CDR3 size: 15 residues. Germline CDR1 is MDHEN and CDR2 is SYDVKM. The study, taken as a whole, reports: Cytomegalovirus-associated TCR beta chains were listed, numbering some 180. In vitro experiments confirmed that three CMV-associated chains were specific for CMV antigens.

Some clones are missing from TCRdb's copy, which holds only in-frame ones; the method was immunoSEQ multiplex PCR. The top ten clones hold 0.9% to 1.5% of a sample with about 60,000 clones, almost 97% of them seen once. As regards this clone: What it binds is not known.

Sequenced: PBMCs. J is TRBJ1-2 and V is TRBV28, with D perhaps matching TRBD1 (6 bases). The receptor's source is a woman in her late teens or twenties in good health and CMV-seronegative. The CDR3 here is CASRPTGKGNYGYTF. Here the CDR3 DNA reads TGTGCCAGCAGGCCCACAGGGAAAGGGAACTATGGCTACACCTTC.